This is a list of T cell receptor beta chains from one sample in a study of T cells in localized non-small cell lung cancer. Repertoires were generated with immunoSEQ multiplex PCR, while TCRdb's copy carries only in-frame clones and drops some. Among 20,000 to 25,000 clones, around 90% were seen once, and the ten largest hold 20% to 25%. This material consisted of peripheral blood, taken before any cancer treatment. The receptors shown here come from a man aged 35-75 years with stage I squamous cell lung carcinoma. CDR3s include the opening cysteine and the closing phenylalanine or tryptophan. The D gene is left open where the match is weak. Clone sizes are given selectively: once, few, many, or a class where the clone is expanded.

d_call,j_call,v_call,clone_size,cdr3_nt,cdr3_aa
-,TRBJ1-3,TRBV9,-,TGTGCCAGCAGCCTAGGACAGAGCTCTGGAAACACCATATATTTT,CASSLGQSSGNTIYF
TRBD2,TRBJ2-7,TRBV10-3,once,TGTGCCATCGGGAGCGGGGGAGACTACGAGCAGTACTTC,CAIGSGGDYEQYF
TRBD1,TRBJ2-2,TRBV7-3,-,TGTGCCAGCAGCTTAGTTGGGACAGGGGATAGTAACACCGGGGAGCTGTTTTTT,CASSLVGTGDSNTGELFF
-,TRBJ1-6,TRBV19,-,TGTGCCAGTAGTATAACAGGGTTTAATTCACCCCTCCACTTT,CASSITGFNSPLHF
TRBD1,TRBJ1-2,TRBV9,-,TGTGCCAGCAGCGCAAACAGGGGGCTGGATTATGGCTACACCTTC,CASSANRGLDYGYTF
TRBD1,TRBJ1-2,TRBV27,-,TGTGCCAGCAGTCCGGGAGGAGGGGGCAACTATGGCTACACCTTC,CASSPGGGGNYGYTF
TRBD1,TRBJ1-1,TRBV28,-,TGTGCCAGCACCCCGGGACAGGTAAACACTGAAGCTTTCTTT,CASTPGQVNTEAFF
TRBD1,TRBJ2-5,TRBV10-2,-,TGCGCCAGCAGACCGGGACAGCAAGAGACCCAGTACTTC,CASRPGQQETQYF
-,TRBJ1-4,TRBV9,-,TGTGCCAGCCGGGGGGCAGACAGTAATGAAAAACTGTTTTTT,CASRGADSNEKLFF
TRBD1,TRBJ1-1,TRBV27,-,TGTGCCAGCAGTGAGGCGACAGGGGCGGCGAACACTGAAGCTTTCTTT,CASSEATGAANTEAFF
TRBD1,TRBJ2-7,TRBV28,-,TGTGCCAGCAGCCCGGGACAGGGGAACGAGCAGTACTTC,CASSPGQGNEQYF
-,TRBJ2-7,TRBV10-3,-,TGTGCCATCAGTGAGTTGAAGACGGGGGCCTCCTACGAGCAGTACTTC,CAISELKTGASYEQYF
-,TRBJ1-2,TRBV29-1,-,TGCAGCGCCTCGGGGTCGGCATCTAACTATGGCTACACCTTC,CSASGSASNYGYTF
TRBD1,TRBJ1-2,TRBV10-1,few,TGCGCCAGAGAGGACAGGGTAGGTTTTGGCTACACCTTC,CAREDRVGFGYTF
-,TRBJ2-1,TRBV30,-,TGTGCCTGGAGTGAACCAGCTAACAATGAGCAGTTCTTC,CAWSEPANNEQFF
-,TRBJ1-2,TRBV5-1,-,TGCGCCAGCAGCTTGGTGGCAGAAGGGAACTATGGCTACACCTTC,CASSLVAEGNYGYTF
-,TRBJ2-3,TRBV9,once,TGTGCCAGCAGCCTTCTGGGGGGGCCGGATACGCAGTATTTT,CASSLLGGPDTQYF
TRBD1,TRBJ1-2,TRBV28,-,TGTGCCAGCAGCACAGGGGGGACAGCTAACTATGGCTACACCTTC,CASSTGGTANYGYTF
-,TRBJ2-7,TRBV6-5,-,TGTGCCAGCAGTTCCACCCCCCGGTACGAGCAGTACTTC,CASSSTPRYEQYF
TRBD1,TRBJ2-7,TRBV7-6,once,TGTGCCAGCAGCTCCCGCGAGGGACAGGGGTTATACGAGCAGTACTTC,CASSSREGQGLYEQYF
TRBD2,TRBJ2-2,TRBV6-5,once,TGTGCCAGCAGCCTAGCGGCTGGGAGCACCGGGGAGCTGTTTTTT,CASSLAAGSTGELFF
TRBD2,TRBJ2-2,TRBV7-2,-,TGTGCCAGCAGCTTGTCGAGCGGGGGTACCGGGGAGCTGTTTTTT,CASSLSSGGTGELFF
TRBD2,TRBJ2-3,TRBV7-9,once,TGTGCCAGCAGCCTCGGGACTAGCGGGGACTCAGATACGCAGTATTTT,CASSLGTSGDSDTQYF
-,TRBJ1-5,TRBV15,-,TGTGCCACCAGCAGAGAAGGGATTGATCAGCCCCAGCATTTT,CATSREGIDQPQHF
-,TRBJ1-2,TRBV7-9,-,TGTGCCAGCAGCACCCCCTCGGGGGGCTACACCTTC,CASSTPSGGYTF
TRBD1,TRBJ2-1,TRBV14,-,TGTGCCAGCAGCCACCAACCGGGACAGGTAAATAATGAGCAGTTCTTC,CASSHQPGQVNNEQFF
-,TRBJ2-2,TRBV19,-,TGTGCCAGTAGTATTACTAGCAAGATCACCGGGGAGCTGTTTTTT,CASSITSKITGELFF
TRBD2,TRBJ2-3,TRBV7-6,-,TGTGCCAGCAGCCGACTAGCGGGGGGTGGTACAGATACGCAGTATTTT,CASSRLAGGGTDTQYF
-,TRBJ2-7,TRBV7-9,-,TGTGCCAGCAGCGGAGAAGGTCGGAGCTCCTACGAGCAGTACTTC,CASSGEGRSSYEQYF
-,TRBJ1-5,TRBV18,-,TGTGCCAGCTCACCTGGGGGTGGGGGCTCTGGTCAGCCCCAGCATTTT,CASSPGGGGSGQPQHF
-,TRBJ1-5,TRBV28,-,TGTGCCAGCAGTTCCAGGTTTTTTGGCAATCAGCCCCAGCATTTT,CASSSRFFGNQPQHF
TRBD2,TRBJ2-7,TRBV7-8,-,TGTGCCAGCAGCACCGGGACTAGCGGGGTCTACGAGCAGTACTTC,CASSTGTSGVYEQYF
TRBD2,TRBJ2-5,TRBV5-4,-,TGTGCCAGCTCTAGCGGGGGGGCCGAAGAGACCCAGTACTTC,CASSSGGAEETQYF
-,TRBJ1-3,TRBV9,-,TGTGCCAGCAGCCCGACCCCGGGATCAACCATATATTTT,CASSPTPGSTIYF
-,TRBJ1-1,TRBV11-2,-,TGTGCCAGCAGCCCAGACGCGGTAGGGGAGGGCACTGAAGCTTTCTTT,CASSPDAVGEGTEAFF
-,TRBJ2-7,TRBV14,-,TGTGCCAGCAGCCAAGAGCGGGGTTTCTACGAGCAGTACTTC,CASSQERGFYEQYF
-,TRBJ2-5,TRBV15,-,TGTGCCACCAGCAATCCCTGGGTGGGAGAGACCCAGTACTTC,CATSNPWVGETQYF
-,TRBJ1-2,TRBV9,-,TGTGCCAGCAGCGTAGGAAAAGGGGTCATCAACTATGGCTACACCTTC,CASSVGKGVINYGYTF
-,TRBJ1-5,TRBV7-2,-,TGTGCCAGCAGCTTGGACTTCGGAGGGCAGCCCCAGCATTTT,CASSLDFGGQPQHF
TRBD1,TRBJ1-2,TRBV2,-,TGTGCCAGCACCCAGGGGGCGCCTGGCTACACCTTC,CASTQGAPGYTF
-,TRBJ1-3,TRBV6-1,-,TGTGCCACACAGGTATCTGGAAACACCATATATTTT,CATQVSGNTIYF
-,TRBJ1-6,TRBV7-9,-,TGTGCCAGCAGAGGCCTAGGCGGTTCACCCCTCCACTTT,CASRGLGGSPLHF
TRBD1,TRBJ2-7,TRBV5-4,-,TGTGCCAGCTCCGACAGGGGTTACGAGCAGTACTTC,CASSDRGYEQYF
TRBD1,TRBJ1-4,TRBV7-9,-,TGTGCCAGCAGACCGACAGGGGGCGGTGAAAAACTGTTTTTT,CASRPTGGGEKLFF
-,TRBJ1-5,TRBV2,-,TGTGCCAGCAGTGAAATGGCCTCAAGCAATCAGCCCCAGCATTTT,CASSEMASSNQPQHF
-,TRBJ2-1,TRBV5-1,-,TGCGCCAGCAGCTTAGATCGAGGGGCCACCTACAATGAGCAGTTCTTC,CASSLDRGATYNEQFF
TRBD2,TRBJ2-1,TRBV12-5,-,TGTGCTAGTGGTTTGTCTAGCGGGGGCCGCTCCTCCTACAATGAGCAGTTCTTC,CASGLSSGGRSSYNEQFF
-,TRBJ1-2,TRBV7-9,-,TGTGCCAGCAGCCCCCCTCGGACAGTCGCTAACTATGGCTACACCTTC,CASSPPRTVANYGYTF
-,TRBJ1-3,TRBV28,-,TGTGCCAGCAGCCCCCCACCCTCTGGAAACACCATATATTTT,CASSPPPSGNTIYF
-,TRBJ2-1,TRBV28,-,TGTGCCAGCAGTTTAAGGGCTGAGCAGTTCTTC,CASSLRAEQFF